The clone carrying this TCR beta chain was counted only a few times. Looked up from germline, CDR1 is SGHNT and CDR2 is YYREEE (reference sequence). With 1 base removed from V and 4 bases from J, the gap between germline ends came to 12 bases. The CDR3 is made up of 15 amino acids. This sample was included in a study of chemoradiotherapy in HPV16-positive cancers. Profiling relied on immunoSEQ multiplex PCR, and the TCRdb table lists in-frame clones only, not all of them. Of 12,000 or so clones in the sample, roughly four fifths were seen once. V usage is TRBV5-4 and J usage is TRBJ2-1; maybe TRBD1 (6 bases). This receptor was identified in a human donor with HPV-associated anogenital cancer. This sample was gathered from a patient who underwent chemoradiotherapy. The CDR3 bases are TGTGCCAGCAGCTTGCCCCAGGGGATGTACAATGAGCAGTTCTTC. Protein sequence: CASSLPQGMYNEQFF.